One TCR beta chain is described in this entry. No antigen is known for it. The sample holds no much larger clone one base away, and base qualities are not on file. V is shortened by 7 bases, J by 5 bases, and the region joining them spans 26 bases. CDR3 length: 17 amino acids, cysteine to phenylalanine. Only the CDR3 region is kept as DNA, spanning 51 bases read in frame from base 1. Per the germline V gene, MGHDK is the CDR1 and SYGVNS is the CDR2. These data are taken from a study of T cells after yellow fever vaccination (dated by TCRdb to between 2018 and 2021). As for the study more broadly: Libraries from fractions with low cell numbers were prepared with the SMART-Seq v4 Ultra Low Input RNA kit. To track T-cell clones before and after primary and booster YFV17D yellow fever vaccination, bulk TCR alpha and beta repertoires were sequenced longitudinally. The cohort comprised two healthy male donors, one aged 18 to 30 and one aged 30 to 40 years. Blood was collected at multiple timepoints before and after primary and secondary immunization, and bulk PBMC replicates and cell subsets were isolated. Results and caveats for the whole study, not just this receptor: After the booster, most clones that had expanded after primary vaccination were detected again (nearly 98% of CD4 and around nine tenths of CD8), suggesting broad maintenance of memory. Compared with the primary T-cell response, the secondary T-cell response was faster but weaker, reaching its peak on day 5 rather than on day 15. Only a couple of donors were included in the study, so the extent to which the findings can be generalized is limited. A small fraction of clonotypes showed up in both the CD4 and CD8 compartments, probably as a result of convergent recombination. Computational filtering was needed because FACS-sorted repertoires could contain abundant contaminating clonotypes from the bulk population.

TCR cDNA was made using 5'RACE template switching, a step that added a universal primer site and unique molecular identifiers. Priming for cDNA synthesis came from both the TCR alpha and TCR beta constant segments. Library amplification used two PCR steps, and the second PCR step added sample barcodes and sequencing adapters. Sequencing of the libraries was done on either Illumina HiSeq 2500 (2x100 bp) or NovaSeq (2x150 bp). Under the source paper's analysis protocol: MIGEC was used to demultiplex reads and collapse the reads into UMI consensus sequences, and MiXCR was used for V(D)J alignment. Vaccine-responding clonotypes were identified with edgeR using replicate PBMC samples, with FDR below 0.01 and a log2 fold change above 5 up to day 15 being required. Bulk clonotypes were assigned CD4 or CD8 identity according to which sequenced CD4 or CD8 repertoire held them at higher abundance. TCRdb handled the public reads itself, with Q25 trimming in fastp and clone calling in MiXCR, and kept productive beta chains. One record per CDR3 amino acid sequence lists the most common genes and DNA. For this entry, the V and J calls and clone size follow TCRdb and not the study's own pipeline. The sample table holds under 400,000 distinct CDR3 sequences, of which around a tenth were seen once. The top ten constitute around 19% of the sample.

According to the study, the label for this sample's treatment or condition signals: live attenuated yellow fever vaccine strain. At every blood-draw timepoint, two biological replicates of bulk PBMCs were collected. A standard Ficoll-Paque protocol was used to isolate PBMCs from peripheral blood. TriZol was used to extract RNA from bulk PBMCs, CD4 and CD8 fractions, and dextramer-positive and dextramer-negative fractions. The clonotype comes from a man aged 18 to 29 who received the YFV17D yellow fever vaccine. This specimen was PBMCs, taken on the day of the first yellow fever vaccination. This chain is built from TRBV25-1 and TRBJ2-5; the D gene is perhaps TRBD1, from 6 matching bases. The CDR3 reads as follows: CASIQPPGVPKGETQYF. The nucleotides read TGTGCCAGCATCCAGCCCCCAGGGGTGCCGAAAGGGGAGACCCAGTACTTC.